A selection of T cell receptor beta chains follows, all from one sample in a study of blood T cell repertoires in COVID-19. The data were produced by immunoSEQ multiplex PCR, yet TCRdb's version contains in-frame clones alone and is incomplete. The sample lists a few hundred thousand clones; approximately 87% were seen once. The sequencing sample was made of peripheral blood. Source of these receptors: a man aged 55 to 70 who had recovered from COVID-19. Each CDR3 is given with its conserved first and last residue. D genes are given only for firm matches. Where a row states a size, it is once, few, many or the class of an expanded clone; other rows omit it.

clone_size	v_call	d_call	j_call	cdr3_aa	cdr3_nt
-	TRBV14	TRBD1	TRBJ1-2	CASSLGTGVYGYTF	TGTGCCAGCAGCCTCGGAACAGGGGTCTATGGCTACACCTTC
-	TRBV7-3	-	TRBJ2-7	CASSLSFQGPYEQYF	TGTGCCAGCAGCTTATCCTTCCAGGGCCCCTACGAGCAGTACTTC
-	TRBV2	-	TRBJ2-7	CASSETRGPTYEQYF	TGTGCCAGCAGTGAAACCCGGGGTCCTACCTACGAGCAGTACTTC
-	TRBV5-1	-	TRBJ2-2	CASSLRSGTSTGELFF	TGCGCCAGCAGCTTGAGAAGCGGGACATCCACCGGGGAGCTGTTTTTT
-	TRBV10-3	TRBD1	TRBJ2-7	CAISDRQGGHEQYF	TGTGCCATCAGTGACCGACAGGGGGGGCACGAGCAGTACTTC
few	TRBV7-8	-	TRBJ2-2	CASSFFRSTGELFF	TGTGCCAGCAGCTTTTTTAGAAGCACCGGGGAGCTGTTTTTT
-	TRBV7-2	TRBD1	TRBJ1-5	CASSPGQGRINQPQHF	TGTGCCAGCAGCCCAGGACAGGGGAGGATCAATCAGCCCCAGCATTTT
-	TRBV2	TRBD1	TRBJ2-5	CASTPRGETQYF	TGTGCCAGCACCCCCAGGGGGGAGACCCAGTACTTC
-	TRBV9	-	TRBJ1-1	CASSVGIGVMNTEAFF	TGTGCCAGCAGCGTAGGGATAGGAGTAATGAACACTGAAGCTTTCTTT
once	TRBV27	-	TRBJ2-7	CASSDNPLGAQPYEQYF	TGTGCCAGCAGCGACAACCCGCTGGGGGCTCAACCCTACGAGCAGTACTTC
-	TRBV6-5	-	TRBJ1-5	CASSYSTGEPQHF	TGTGCCAGCAGTTACTCTACCGGGGAGCCCCAGCATTTT
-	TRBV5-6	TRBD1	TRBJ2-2	CASSPRQGVSGGELFF	TGTGCCAGCAGCCCAAGACAGGGGGTCAGTGGCGGGGAGCTGTTTTTT
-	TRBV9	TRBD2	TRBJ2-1	CASSPGTKTDNEQFF	TGTGCCAGCAGCCCCGGGACTAAAACCGACAATGAGCAGTTCTTC
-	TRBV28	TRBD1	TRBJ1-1	CASSLDRVNTEAFF	TGTGCCAGCAGCCTAGACAGGGTGAACACTGAAGCTTTCTTT
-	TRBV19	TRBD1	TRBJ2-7	CASSIMGQGNGEQYF	TGTGCCAGTAGTATAATGGGACAGGGGAATGGTGAGCAGTACTTC
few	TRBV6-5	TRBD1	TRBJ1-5	CASKRTGVGNQPQHF	TGTGCCAGCAAAAGGACAGGGGTGGGCAATCAGCCCCAGCATTTT
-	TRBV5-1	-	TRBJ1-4	CASSMSTATNEKLFF	TGCGCCAGCAGCATGAGCACAGCAACTAATGAAAAACTGTTTTTT
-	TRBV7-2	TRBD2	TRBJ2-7	CASSLGTSGIYEQYF	TGTGCCAGCAGCTTGGGGACTAGCGGTATCTACGAGCAGTACTTC
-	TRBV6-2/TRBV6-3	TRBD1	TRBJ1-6	CASSGQGGHNSPLHF	TGTGCCAGCAGTGGACAGGGTGGACATAATTCACCCCTCCACTTT
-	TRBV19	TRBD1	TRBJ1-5	CASTPRGRGLGQPQHF	TGTGCCAGTACCCCAAGAGGCAGGGGGCTTGGGCAGCCCCAGCATTTT
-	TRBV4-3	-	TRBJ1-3	CASGTTGNTIYF	TGCGCCAGCGGGACTACAGGAAACACCATATATTTT
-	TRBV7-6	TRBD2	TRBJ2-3	CASSVGLTSTDTQYF	TGTGCCAGCAGCGTGGGACTAACTAGCACAGATACGCAGTATTTT